This T cell receptor (beta chain) was sequenced in a study of blood T cell repertoires in COVID-19. Study context: From T cells, B-cell-depleted T cells, or PBMCs came the material, which was cDNA or gDNA.

This clone was observed a few times. Only in-frame clones appear in the TCRdb table, and some are missing; sequencing was by immunoSEQ multiplex PCR. Here the sample spans tens of thousands of clones, 60% to 85% being singletons. From germline, CDR1 is SEHNR and CDR2 FQNEAQ (reference sequence). This CDR3 has 17 amino acids. The V gene lost 4 bases and the J gene lost 6 bases, with 21 bases spanning the gap. The chain employs TRBV7-9 and TRBJ1-4, with D tentatively TRBD1 (6 bases). Input material: peripheral blood. The TCR comes from a human donor in a cohort sampled during active COVID-19. CDR3 DNA: TGTGCCAGCAGCTCCGAATTCATGGGGGCGCCTGATGAAAAACTGTTTTTT. Encoded protein: CASSSEFMGAPDEKLFF.